This TCR beta chain was profiled in a study of blood T cell repertoires in COVID-19. Under the authors' procedure: Amplification of reference gene primers was used by the study to estimate nucleated cell counts. Here immunoSEQ multiplex PCR was the method, and the copy in TCRdb shows in-frame clones only, minus some. That table supplies the V and J calls and clone size; D and trimming were determined from the DNA. Counted here are 400,000 to 500,000 clones, approximately 91% occurring once; the ten biggest clones make up 1.4% to 1.5%. Individuals drawn from 24 US areas were about 18 to 90 years old. The germline gives CDR1 LNHDA, CDR2 SQIVND (reference sequence). Trimming left V 6 bases short and J 7 bases short, with 21 bases between. The CDR3 extends over 16 amino acids.

Material for sequencing was PBMCs or T cells enriched from blood (not recorded which). The source of this sequence is a woman between 18 and 29 years old who had been exposed to COVID-19. The rearrangement uses TRBV19 and TRBJ2-2; D call uncertain. The CDR3 loop is CASSFIKLFRNGELFF. DNA of the CDR3: TGTGCCAGTAGCTTCATAAAACTATTCCGAAACGGGGAGCTGTTTTTT.